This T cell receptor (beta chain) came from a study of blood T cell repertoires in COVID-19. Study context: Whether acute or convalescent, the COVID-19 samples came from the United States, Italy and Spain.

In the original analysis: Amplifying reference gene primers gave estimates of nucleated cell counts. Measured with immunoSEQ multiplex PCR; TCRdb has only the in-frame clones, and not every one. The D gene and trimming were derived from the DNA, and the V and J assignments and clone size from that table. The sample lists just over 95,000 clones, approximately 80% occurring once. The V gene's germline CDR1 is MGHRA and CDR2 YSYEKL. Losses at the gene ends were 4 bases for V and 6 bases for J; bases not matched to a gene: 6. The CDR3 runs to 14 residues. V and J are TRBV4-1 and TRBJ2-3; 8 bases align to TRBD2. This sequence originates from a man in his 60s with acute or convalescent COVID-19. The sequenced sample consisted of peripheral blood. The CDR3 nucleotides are TGCGCCAGCAGCCTTAGCGGGGAGAGGGATACGCAGTATTTT. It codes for CASSLSGERDTQYF.